This TCR beta chain originates from a study of shared T cell receptors in the human thymus. Germline V gene sequence: CDR1 MNHEY, CDR2 SMNVEV (reference sequence). Trimming removed 2 bases from V and 3 bases from J, with 7 bases in between. This CDR3 is 14 amino acids long. Generated by immunoSEQ multiplex PCR, the TCRdb table keeps only in-frame clones and is missing some. The data contain 500,000 to 550,000 clones, around 78% of them singletons. These records were also assigned to another study, of human thymus T cells. That paper states: A high degree of thymic repertoire overlap among unrelated individuals was reported in related research.

Material: thymocytes. The source is a boy in the first two years of life with a congenital heart defect. V usage is TRBV27 and J usage is TRBJ2-2; D is ambiguous. The CDR3: CASSLARHTGELFF. The CDR3, as DNA: TGTGCCAGCAGTTTAGCGAGGCACACCGGGGAGCTGTTTTTT.